Following are 8 T cell receptor beta chains from one sample sequenced in a study of blood T cell repertoires in COVID-19. Some clones are missing from TCRdb's copy, which holds only in-frame ones; the method was immunoSEQ multiplex PCR. The sample consists of 70,000 to 80,000 clones, more than 75% of them appearing once. Sequencing input: peripheral blood. These TCRs come from a human donor in a cohort sampled during active COVID-19.

This clone was counted only a few times. The chain links TRBV12-5 to TRBJ2-1; 10 positions agree with TRBD2. The CDR3 extends over 14 amino acids. Germline assignment: CDR1 LGHNT and CDR2 FRNRAP. V gave up 6 bases and J gave up 4 bases; unmatched junction bases: 3. The CDR3 loop reads CASGSSGGYNEQFF. In DNA, the CDR3 is TGTGCTAGTGGCTCTAGCGGGGGTTACAATGAGCAGTTCTTC.

The chain is built from TRBV5-1 and TRBJ2-7; TRBD1 aligns across 7 bases. After removal of 0 bases from V and 0 bases from J, the junction contained 3 bases not matched to a gene. CDR1 and CDR2 (germline): SGHRS, YFSETQ. CDR3 length: 15 amino acids. CDR3 region: CASSLGQGISYEQYF. CDR3 sequence (DNA): TGCGCCAGCAGCTTGGGACAGGGCATCTCCTACGAGCAGTACTTC.

This clone has just a few counts. J is TRBJ1-1 and V is TRBV6-5; D not certain. Trimming stripped 5 bases from V and 6 bases from J, with 13 bases between. This CDR3 is built from 13 residues. Germline CDR1 is MNHEY and CDR2 is SVGAGI. The CDR3 DNA reads as TGTGCCAGCAGTCCCGGGAGTTGGGCTGAAGCTTTCTTT. Protein sequence: CASSPGSWAEAFF.

The J gene is TRBJ2-7, the V gene TRBV7-8, with 8 nucleotides matching TRBD1. J was trimmed by 4 bases and V by 5 bases; bases with no gene match: 4. Germline-derived CDR1 and CDR2 are SGHVS and FQNEAQ. There are 13 residues in the CDR3. As DNA, the CDR3 is TGTGCCAGCAGCGGACAGGGATGGTACGAGCAGTACTTC. Its protein is CASSGQGWYEQYF. The full variable domain, with the rest looked up from reference TRBV7-8 and TRBJ2-7, is GAGVSQSPRYKVAKRGQDVALRCDPISGHVSLFWYQQALGQGPEFLTYFQNEAQLDKSGLPSDRFFAERPEGSVSTLKIQRTQQEDSAVYLCASSGQGWYEQYFGPGTRLTVT.

V is TRBV5-4 and J is TRBJ2-1; D possibly corresponds to TRBD1 (6 bases). The V and J ends lost 0 bases and 10 bases respectively, with 17 bases between them. CDR1 is SGHNT, CDR2 YYREEE, per germline (reference sequence). CDR3 length: 15 residues. CDR3 region: CASSLGQGFYEEQFF. As DNA, the CDR3 is TGTGCCAGCAGCTTGGGCCAGGGGTTCTACGAGGAGCAGTTCTTC.

The rearrangement joins TRBV10-3 to TRBJ1-4; D possibly corresponds to TRBD1 (6 bases). V was clipped by 10 bases and J by 5 bases, with 14 bases between them. Germline CDR1 reads ENHRY; CDR2 reads SYGVKD. The CDR3 is 13 amino acids. The CDR3 is CATGRQGNEKLFF. In nucleotides, the CDR3 is TGTGCCACCGGTCGGCAGGGGAATGAAAAACTGTTTTTT.

The chain joins TRBV30 to TRBJ2-2, with D unclear. The length of the CDR3 is 14 residues. In germline, CDR1 is GTSNPN, CDR2 SVGIG (reference sequence). V was pared by 5 bases and J by 3 bases, with 13 bases between. DNA of the CDR3: TGTGCCTGGGGCCCAGATTTCGACACCGGGGAGCTGTTTTTT. Translating it yields CAWGPDFDTGELFF.

J is TRBJ2-5 and V is TRBV7-2, with D uncertain. Germline V gives CDR1 SGHTA, CDR2 FQGNSA. The ends were cut back, 5 bases at V and 7 bases at J, with 11 bases in the middle. CDR3 length: 12 residues. Here the CDR3 DNA reads TGTGCCAGCAGCCCGACTGTCGGGACCCAGTACTTC. Translating gives CASSPTVGTQYF.